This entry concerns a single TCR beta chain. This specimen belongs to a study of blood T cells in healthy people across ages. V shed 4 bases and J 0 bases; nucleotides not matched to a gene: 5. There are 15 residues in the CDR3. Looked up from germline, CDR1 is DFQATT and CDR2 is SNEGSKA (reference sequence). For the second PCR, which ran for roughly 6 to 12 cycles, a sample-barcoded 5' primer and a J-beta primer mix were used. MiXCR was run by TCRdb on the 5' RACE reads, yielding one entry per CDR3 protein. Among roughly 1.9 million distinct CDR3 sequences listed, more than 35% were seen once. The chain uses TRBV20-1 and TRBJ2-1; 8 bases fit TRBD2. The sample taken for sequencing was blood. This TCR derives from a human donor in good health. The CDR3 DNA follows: TGCAGTGCTACTAGCGGGTATAGCTCCTACAATGAGCAGTTCTTC. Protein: CSATSGYSSYNEQFF.